This TCR beta chain was identified during a study of T cells in Graves' hyperthyroidism and ophthalmopathy. Clinical symptoms, serum thyroxine, TRAb, thyroid ultrasound and orbital computed tomography established diagnosis. V was cut by 7 bases and J by 4 bases, with 10 bases left in between. CDR1 and CDR2 (germline): SQVTM, ANQGSEA. The CDR3 consists of 11 residues. Amplification yielded TCR beta CDR3 regions, with RNA transcripts as the source. HTBI primers drove first-round RT-PCR of the TCR CDR3. TCRdb analysed the multiplex PCR reads with MiXCR anew, one entry per CDR3 protein. This sample has 600,000 to 900,000 distinct CDR3 sequences, with about 17% found just once.

The sample taken for sequencing was blood. The rearrangement joins TRBV29-1 to TRBJ1-1; D uncertain. The sequence came from a man between 18 and 35 years old with Graves' hyperthyroidism. CDR3 region: CSAAVATEAFF. The CDR3 nucleotides are TGCAGCGCAGCGGTTGCCACTGAAGCTTTCTTT.